Listed below are T cell receptor beta chains from one sample, sequenced in a study of shared clonotypes between healthy human individuals. Profiling relied on immunoSEQ multiplex PCR, and the TCRdb table lists in-frame clones only, not all of them. The data hold 2,500,000 or so clones, with 92% observed a single time. The source material was naive CD4+ T cells from PBMCs. The receptors here all came from a man between 18 and 29 years old in good health. Some clones in this sample may be carry-over from other donors' samples. Both conserved end residues are part of each CDR3. Some rows mark clone size as missing; the rest say once, few, many or name a class of expanded clone.

CASSLREGNEQFF TRBJ2-1 NA TRBV5-4
CASSAGGIAGLRTDTQYF TRBJ2-3 NA TRBV6-1
CASRTVAGYYNEQFF TRBJ2-1 NA TRBV2
CASSPPSSYEQYF TRBJ2-7 few TRBV18
CASSGRQYNEQFF TRBJ2-1 NA TRBV9
CASSLAPGLAGGPKRNEQFF TRBJ2-1 NA TRBV7-2
CASTSSRTGSYEQYF TRBJ2-7 NA TRBV28
CASSPRPRDQTGYYEQYF TRBJ2-7 NA TRBV5-1
CASSSVPSSYNEQFF TRBJ2-1 NA TRBV6-5
CASSSGLAGHYEQYF TRBJ2-7 once TRBV6-1
CASSQDRGLPAAAFF TRBJ1-1 NA TRBV19
CASSPSAISDTQYF TRBJ2-3 NA TRBV5-1
CASSQQLGGDEQFF TRBJ2-1 once TRBV28
CASSPPSGRITGELFF TRBJ2-2 NA TRBV18
CASSTLSQKTLSYEQYF TRBJ2-7 NA TRBV28
CASSLVGLGPKETQYF TRBJ2-5 NA TRBV5-4
CASTRGPRGPRGWEQYF TRBJ2-7 NA TRBV28
CASRRQSYYNEQFF TRBJ2-1 NA TRBV6-5
CASSVEQRSYNEQFF TRBJ2-1 NA TRBV9
CASSFPYNSPLHF TRBJ1-6 NA TRBV28
CASSETSIFTEAFF TRBJ1-1 NA TRBV5-1
CASSLGTSGNEQFF TRBJ2-1 NA TRBV5-1
CASKEGGTSFEQYF TRBJ2-7 NA TRBV5-1
CASSPGQGGTETQYF TRBJ2-5 NA TRBV5-1
CASSRDRGGNTIYF TRBJ1-3 NA TRBV27
CSVVGAAYEQYF TRBJ2-7 NA TRBV29-1
CASTTGRPNTEAFF TRBJ1-1 NA TRBV2
CASSIGGGYNEQFF TRBJ2-1 NA TRBV19
CASSPTDLSNQPQHF TRBJ1-5 NA TRBV18
CASSDSATSSYNEQFF TRBJ2-1 NA TRBV2
CASGGAAKNIQYF TRBJ2-4 NA TRBV28
CASSLITGGKNEQFF TRBJ2-1 few TRBV7-2
CASTSWLAGALGTDTQYF TRBJ2-3 NA TRBV7-8
CASSTLNGSPLHF TRBJ1-6 NA TRBV27
CASSPGQIIGELFF TRBJ2-2 NA TRBV27
CASSLEPRQEQYF TRBJ2-7 NA TRBV5-1
CASSLFGIQPQHF TRBJ1-5 NA TRBV28
CASSIERVEAGNTIYF TRBJ1-3 once TRBV19
CASSLAVTTEEQYF TRBJ2-7 NA TRBV5-1
CASSGQMTGELFF TRBJ2-2 NA TRBV7-3
CASSLGFAGIPYEQYF TRBJ2-7 NA TRBV11-2
CASSEVAGTDTQYF TRBJ2-3 NA TRBV25-1
CSVSVHGYEQYF TRBJ2-7 NA TRBV29-1
CASSLVPTGGASYNEQFF TRBJ2-1 NA TRBV5-1
CASSLAASGISRYTQYF TRBJ2-3 NA TRBV7-2
CASSLSSVEETQYF TRBJ2-5 NA TRBV5-4
CASSLSGLTDTQYF TRBJ2-3 NA TRBV4-1
CASSGSGTPGYEQYF TRBJ2-7 NA TRBV5-4
CASSSRPTGELFF TRBJ2-2 NA TRBV6-6
CASRRTGLAANTGELFF TRBJ2-2 NA TRBV25-1
CASNRAREAGELFF TRBJ2-2 NA TRBV11-2
CASSPPIDRGGNSPLHF TRBJ1-6 NA TRBV28
CASSERVGDSPLHF TRBJ1-6 NA TRBV2
CALTRDTSYNEQFF TRBJ2-1 NA TRBV30
CASSPTGIQETQYF TRBJ2-5 NA TRBV18